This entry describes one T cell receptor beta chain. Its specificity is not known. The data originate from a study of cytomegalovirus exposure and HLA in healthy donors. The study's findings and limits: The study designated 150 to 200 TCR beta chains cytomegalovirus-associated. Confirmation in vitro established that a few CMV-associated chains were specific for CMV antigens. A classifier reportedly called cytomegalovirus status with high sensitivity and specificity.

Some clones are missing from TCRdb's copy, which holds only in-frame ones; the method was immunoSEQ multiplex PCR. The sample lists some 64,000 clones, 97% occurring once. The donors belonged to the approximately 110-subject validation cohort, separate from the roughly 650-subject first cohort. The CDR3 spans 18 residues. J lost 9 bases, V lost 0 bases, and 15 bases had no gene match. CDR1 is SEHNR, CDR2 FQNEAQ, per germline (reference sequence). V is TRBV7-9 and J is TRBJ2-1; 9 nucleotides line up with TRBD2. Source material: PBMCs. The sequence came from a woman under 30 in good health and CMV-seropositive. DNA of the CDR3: TGTGCCAGCAGCTTAGCTCGCGGGGGATCGCGGGAGGGGAGTGAGCAGTTCTTC. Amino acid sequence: CASSLARGGSREGSEQFF.